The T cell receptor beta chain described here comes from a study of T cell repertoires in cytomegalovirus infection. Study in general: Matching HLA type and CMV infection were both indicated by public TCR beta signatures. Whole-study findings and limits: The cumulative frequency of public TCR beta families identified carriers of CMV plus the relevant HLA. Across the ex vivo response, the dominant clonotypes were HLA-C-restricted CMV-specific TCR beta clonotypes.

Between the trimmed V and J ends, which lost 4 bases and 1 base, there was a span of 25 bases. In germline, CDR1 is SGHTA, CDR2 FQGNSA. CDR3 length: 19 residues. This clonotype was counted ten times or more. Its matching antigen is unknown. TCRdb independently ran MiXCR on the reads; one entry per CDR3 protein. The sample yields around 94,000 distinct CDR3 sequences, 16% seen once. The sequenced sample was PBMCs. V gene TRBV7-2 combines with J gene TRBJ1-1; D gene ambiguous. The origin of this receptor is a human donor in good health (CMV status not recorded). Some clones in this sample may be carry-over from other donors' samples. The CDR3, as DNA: TGTGCCAGCAGCTCCCACTGGTACGTACAGTTAATTTCGAACACTGAAGCTTTCTTT. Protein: CASSSHWYVQLISNTEAFF.